Given below is one T cell receptor beta chain in context. Its antigen is currently unknown. Clones were sequenced by immunoSEQ multiplex PCR, and TCRdb holds only the in-frame ones, with some missing. The sample consists of 70,000 or so clones, around 93% of them appearing once. CDR3 length: 14 residues. Germline assignment: CDR1 SEHNR and CDR2 FQNEAQ (reference sequence). V lost 6 bases and J lost 4; bases outside the gene matches: 6. These data belong to a study of cytomegalovirus exposure and HLA in healthy donors. Study-wide context: The platform used for the 120 validation repertoires matched that of the approximately 670 first-cohort repertoires, a later analysis reported. The study, taken as a whole, reports: Clusters of TCRs from the first cohort tended to co-occur in the 130 or so validation repertoires (as a later analysis found).

The sample taken for sequencing was PBMCs. V is TRBV7-9 and J is TRBJ1-1; 9 nucleotides align to TRBD1. The source of this sequence is a woman aged 18-35 years in good health and CMV-seronegative. The CDR3 loop is CASRPGTGTTEAFF. The CDR3 DNA reads TGTGCCAGCAGACCCGGGACAGGGACCACTGAAGCTTTCTTT. Looking up the rest from reference TRBV7-9 and TRBJ1-1 gives the full variable domain: DTGVSQNPRHKITKRGQNVTFRCDPISEHNRLYWYRQTLGQGPEFLTYFQNEAQLEKSRLLSDRFSAERPKGSFSTLEIQRTEQGDSAMYLCASRPGTGTTEAFFGQGTRLTVV.